This entry lists 18 T cell receptor beta chains sequenced from one sample in a study of shared clonotypes between healthy human individuals. Clones were read by immunoSEQ multiplex PCR, and TCRdb kept only the in-frame ones, dropping some. Of approximately 1,500,000 clones detected, 95% to 99% appear once; the ten largest clones hold about 0.42%. Input material: naive CD4+ T cells sorted from blood. Subset described: CD45RA+ positively selected. The receptors were sampled from a man aged 25 to 40 in good health.

The chain links TRBV27 to TRBJ1-4; 8 positions match TRBD1. Looked up from germline, CDR1 is MNHEY and CDR2 is SMNVEV (reference sequence). The J segment lost 8 bases and the V segment lost 2 bases, leaving 7 bases of the junction unmatched. This CDR3 spans 15 amino acids. DNA of the CDR3: TGTGCCAGCAGTTTAATAGGACAGGGAGGGGAAAAACTGTTTTTT. Its translation: CASSLIGQGGEKLFF. Full variable domain (rest looked up from reference TRBV27 and TRBJ1-4): EAQVTQNPRYLITVTGKKLTVTCSQNMNHEYMSWYRQDPGLGLRQIYYSMNVEVTDKGDVPEGYKVSRKEKRNFPLILESPSPNQTSLYFCASSLIGQGGEKLFFGSGTQLSVL.

V is TRBV5-1 and J is TRBJ2-2; the D gene is possibly TRBD1 (6 bases). V was cut by 4 bases and J by 8 bases, with 15 bases left in between. In germline, CDR1 is SGHRS, CDR2 YFSETQ. This CDR3 has 14 residues. The CDR3 nucleotides are TGCGCCAGCAGCGTGGACAGCGCCAGGGGGGAGCTGTTTTTT. Its protein is CASSVDSARGELFF.

In regard to this clone: Different DNA sequences within this sample yield the same CDR3. The chain couples TRBV9 to TRBJ2-2; D is uncertain. Between the trimmed V and J ends, which lost 0 bases and 6 bases, there was a span of 9 bases. Germline values: CDR1 SGDLS, CDR2 YYNGEE. This CDR3 comprises 14 residues. The CDR3 protein is CASSVASGPGELFF. The CDR3 region has the DNA TGTGCCAGCAGCGTAGCATCAGGCCCCGGGGAGCTGTTTTTT.

J is TRBJ2-7 and V is TRBV27, with D unresolved. Germline loops: CDR1 MNHEY, CDR2 SMNVEV (reference sequence). The CDR3 contains 14 residues. Trimming removed 7 bases from V and 2 bases from J, with 15 bases in between. This CDR3 is CASKLSYNTYEQYF. The CDR3 DNA sequence: TGTGCCAGCAAATTATCGTATAATACCTACGAGCAGTACTTC.

The rearrangement joins TRBV19 to TRBJ1-5, with TRBD1 matching 10 bases. In germline, CDR1 is LNHDA, CDR2 SQIVND (reference sequence). The CDR3 has 16 residues. J was trimmed by 2 bases and V by 5 bases; bases with no gene match: 6. In DNA form, the CDR3 reads TGTGCCAGTAGTCAGGGACAGGGGATAGGCAATCAGCCCCAGCATTTT. Amino acid sequence: CASSQGQGIGNQPQHF. Full variable domain (outside the CDR3, taken from reference TRBV19 and TRBJ1-5): DGGITQSPKYLFRKEGQNVTLSCEQNLNHDAMYWYRQDPGQGLRLIYYSQIVNDFQKGDIAEGYSVSREKKESFPLTVTSAQKNPTAFYLCASSQGQGIGNQPQHFGDGTRLSIL.

The chain has TRBV20-1 and TRBJ2-5, with D perhaps given as TRBD1 or TRBD2 (5 bases each). Germline V lookup: CDR1 DFQATT, CDR2 SNEGSKA (reference sequence). The CDR3 is made up of 10 amino acids. Written as DNA, the CDR3 is TGCACCCTGGGGGAGAAGACCCAGTACTTC. As protein: CTLGEKTQYF.

As to this clone: Within the sample, other DNA sequences also encode this same CDR3. The chain carries TRBV27 and TRBJ2-5, with D uncertain. V lost 4 bases to trimming and J lost 0 bases, with 0 bases between them. The germline gives CDR1 MNHEY, CDR2 SMNVEV (reference sequence). The length of the CDR3 is 11 residues. CDR3 sequence: CASSYQETQYF. In nucleotides, the CDR3 is TGTGCCAGCAGTTACCAAGAGACCCAGTACTTC.

The chain has TRBV7-9 and TRBJ2-3, with TRBD1 matching over 7 bases. J gave up 2 bases and V 3 bases, and 8 bases lay outside the gene matches. The CDR3 totals 16 residues. Germline-derived CDR1 and CDR2 are SEHNR and FQNEAQ (reference sequence). Here the CDR3 DNA reads TGTGCCAGCAGCTTCCCGAACAGGGGAGACACAGATACGCAGTATTTT. It codes for CASSFPNRGDTDTQYF.

V is TRBV5-4 and J is TRBJ1-1; 9 bases align to TRBD1. From germline, CDR1 is SGHNT and CDR2 YYREEE (reference sequence). V shed 3 bases, J shed 4 bases, and the junction held 4 bases outside the gene matches. The CDR3 runs to 14 residues. The CDR3 DNA reads TGTGCCAGCAGCTCCCGGGACAGGGTCACTGAAGCTTTCTTT. Translated: CASSSRDRVTEAFF.

V is TRBV7-2 and J is TRBJ2-7, with 14 bases identical to TRBD2. CDR1 is SGHTA, CDR2 FQGNSA, per germline. The CDR3 loop spans 17 amino acids. The V segment lost 1 base and the J segment 5 bases; nucleotides outside the gene matches: 7. This CDR3 reads CASSLVPGTSGSHEQYF. The CDR3 DNA sequence: TGTGCCAGCAGCTTAGTCCCCGGGACTAGCGGGAGCCACGAGCAGTACTTC. Full variable domain (remainder filled in from reference TRBV7-2 and TRBJ2-7): GAGVSQSPSNKVTEKGKDVELRCDPISGHTALYWYRQSLGQGLEFLIYFQGNSAPDKSGLPSDRFSAERTGGSVSTLTIQRTQQEDSAVYLCASSLVPGTSGSHEQYFGPGTRLTVT.

A single count supports this clone. The gene calls are TRBV6-1 and TRBJ2-1; D gene unclear. The germline V gene encodes CDR1 MNHNS and CDR2 SASEGT. V shed 2 bases and J shed 5 bases, with 10 bases lying between them. The length of the CDR3 is 14 residues. CDR3 DNA sequence: TGTGCCAGCAGTGAATGGGGTCTGGACAATGAGCAGTTCTTC. Protein product: CASSEWGLDNEQFF.

The CDR3 nucleotides are TGTGCCAGCAGTTGGGAGGCCAAAAACATTCAGTACTTC. The encoded protein is CASSWEAKNIQYF. The chain is built from TRBV2 and TRBJ2-4; perhaps TRBD2 as D (5 bases). Trimming shortened V by 5 bases and J by 1 base, and 6 bases separated the two germline ends. Germline V gene sequence: CDR1 SNHLY, CDR2 FYNNEI. This CDR3 comprises 13 residues.

The V call is TRBV2, the J call TRBJ2-1; D is undetermined. The length of the CDR3 is 12 residues. V was cut by 5 bases and J by 8 bases, with 10 bases left in between. Per germline, CDR1 SNHLY and CDR2 FYNNEI. The CDR3 bases are TGTGCCAGCAGTTCCCGGCCTCATGAGCAGTTCTTC. Its translation is CASSSRPHEQFF. Combining the CDR3 with reference TRBV2 and TRBJ2-1 gives the whole variable domain EPEVTQTPSHQVTQMGQEVILRCVPISNHLYFYWYRQILGQKVEFLVSFYNNEISEKSEIFDDQFSVERPDGSNFTLKIRSTKLEDSAMYFCASSSRPHEQFFGPGTRLTVL.

The J gene is TRBJ2-5, the V gene TRBV11-2; D uncertain. Germline V gene sequence: CDR1 SGHAT, CDR2 FQNNGV. V was cut by 0 bases and J by 0 bases, with 11 bases left in between. The CDR3 extends over 16 amino acids. DNA of the CDR3: TGTGCCAGCAGCTTAGATCCTTTGAGGTACCAAGAGACCCAGTACTTC. It yields the protein CASSLDPLRYQETQYF.

The chain combines TRBV27 with TRBJ2-1; 7 bases are shared with TRBD2. V lost 4 bases and J lost 5; bases outside the gene matches: 11. Per germline, CDR1 MNHEY and CDR2 SMNVEV (reference sequence). This CDR3 has 16 residues. The CDR3 reads CASSSYSGLVHNEQFF. CDR3 nucleotide sequence: TGTGCCAGCAGTTCCTACTCCGGACTAGTCCACAATGAGCAGTTCTTC.

Points on this clone: Other nucleotide sequences from this sample produce the same CDR3. The V gene is TRBV6-5, the J gene TRBJ2-7; TRBD2 aligns across 10 bases. Trimming took 2 bases from V and 4 from J; bases not matched to a gene: 5. Germline V gene data show CDR1 as MNHEY and CDR2 as SVGAGI. The CDR3 loop spans 15 amino acids. CDR3 nucleotide sequence: TGTGCCAGCAGTTACCTAGCGGGAGTGATTTACGAGCAGTACTTC. Encoded protein: CASSYLAGVIYEQYF.

The V gene is TRBV18, the J gene TRBJ2-7; D perhaps matches TRBD1 (6 bases). CDR1 KGHSH and CDR2 LQKENI come from the germline V gene. There are 16 residues in the CDR3. V lost 2 bases and J lost 0, with 14 bases in between. The chain's CDR3 is CASSPEGDRYSYEQYF. In nucleotides, the CDR3 is TGTGCCAGCTCACCAGAGGGGGATAGGTACTCCTACGAGCAGTACTTC.

The chain carries TRBV28 and TRBJ1-5; 7 bases line up with TRBD1. The CDR3 runs to 16 residues. V shed 6 bases and J 0 bases; nucleotides not matched to a gene: 8. Germline CDR1 reads MDHEN; CDR2 reads SYDVKM. This chain's CDR3 is CASSLLTGNSNQPQHF. CDR3 coding DNA: TGTGCCAGCAGCCTACTGACAGGGAATAGCAATCAGCCCCAGCATTTT.